This T cell receptor beta chain was documented in a study of OX40 agonist ivuxolimab in advanced cancers. For the wider study: The costimulatory receptor OX40 (CD134) was targeted by ivuxolimab, a fully human IgG2 agonistic monoclonal antibody. Intravenous ivuxolimab was administered to patients every 2 weeks at six dose levels: 0.01, 0.1, 0.3, 1.5, 3 and 10 mg/kg. Of the roughly 52 patients in dose escalation, about 20 had hepatocellular carcinoma, roughly 15 had melanoma, 9 had renal cell carcinoma and 9 had head and neck cancer. In the dose-escalation cohort, roughly four fifths of patients were male, and the mean age was approximately 60 years, with a range of about 23 to 85. Prior anti-PD-1, anti-PD-L1 or anti-CTLA-4 therapy was permitted, and checkpoint inhibitors had been received by roughly two fifths of dose-escalation patients. Partial responses were achieved by three dose-escalation patients, of whom one had hepatocellular carcinoma and two had cutaneous melanoma. The purpose of peripheral TCRbeta sequencing was to test whether ivuxolimab changed TCR sequence diversity and led to clonal T-cell expansion. The paper covers the monotherapy dose-escalation part of the phase I ivuxolimab trial, which included N of about 50 patients. The research as a whole found: Low levels of normalized T-cell clonal expansion were also shown by some nonresponding patients. At doses of 0.1 to 3.0 mg/kg, clonal expansion of both CD4+ and CD8+ T cells in blood was seen between baseline and week 6. Partial responders in the 0.1-3.0 mg/kg groups had among the lowest normalized peripheral clonal expansion, especially among CD8+ T cells. The antigen specificity of the clonally expanded peripheral T cells was not determined. After ivuxolimab, expanded clones were on average more numerous among CD8+ T cells than among CD4+ T cells.

Patients with a history of autoimmune disease or receiving systemic immunosuppression were excluded from the trial. In every dose cohort, peripheral blood was drawn for TCR sequencing at baseline, cycle 4 day 1, and cycle 7 day 1. Samples were obtained from an open-label, multicenter, first-in-human phase I dose-escalation trial of ivuxolimab. Adults with locally advanced or metastatic melanoma, renal cell, hepatocellular, or head and neck squamous cell carcinoma were enrolled in the trial. Before TCR sequencing, CD4+ T cells and CD8+ T cells from peripheral blood were sorted into separate populations. To sequence the TCRbeta CDR3 region, genomic DNA was isolated from the sorted cells. The immunoSEQ Assay was used to sequence the TCRbeta CDR3 regions. Here the immuneACCESS table is served through TCRdb, limited to in-frame sequences with V and J called. Missing clones are a known gap in these copies; in checked studies unresolved V genes cover under half, and the rest lacks a known reason. The sample table shows roughly 68,000 clones, and roughly 84% are seen once. 1.5% to 2% of the sample belongs to the ten largest clones.

As regards this clone: Its antigen remains undetermined. No base quality information exists; no much larger clone differs at one position.

The sequenced sample was CD4+ or CD8+ T cells sorted from blood, obtained in a trial of the OX40 agonist ivuxolimab. The TCR was taken from an adult with an advanced solid tumor such as melanoma, head and neck, liver or kidney cancer.

The CDR3 protein is CASSGQGVSGNTIYF. The nucleotides are TGTGCCAGCAGCGGACAGGGAGTCTCTGGAAACACCATATATTTT. The rearrangement combines TRBV6-6 with TRBJ1-3, with 8 junctional bases fitting TRBD1. From its cysteine to its phenylalanine, the CDR3 spans 15 amino acids. Only CDR3 DNA is held: 45 bases, read in frame from base 1. The germline V and J ends show losses of 6 bases and 0 bases respectively, and no gene match explains 4 bases of the junction. Based on the germline V gene (reference sequence), the CDR1 and CDR2 sequences are MNHNY and SVGAGI.